These T cell receptor beta chains were read from a single sample in a study of cytomegalovirus exposure and HLA in healthy donors. Clones were sequenced by immunoSEQ multiplex PCR, and TCRdb holds only the in-frame ones, with some missing. This sample yields about 100,000 clones, of which almost 96% are seen a single time; 0.67% belongs to the top ten. The sequenced sample was PBMCs. These receptors came from a woman under 30 in good health and CMV-seronegative. Both conserved end residues are part of each CDR3. The D gene is left open where the match is weak. Clone sizes are given selectively: once, few, many, or a class where the clone is expanded.

cdr3_aa: CASRDVRENSYEQYF; cdr3_nt: TGTGCCAGCAGGGACGTCCGGGAAAACTCCTACGAGCAGTACTTC; clone_size: .; d_call: .; j_call: TRBJ2-7; v_call: TRBV28
cdr3_aa: CASSQSWAETNTGELFF; cdr3_nt: TGCGCCAGCAGTCAATCATGGGCAGAGACGAACACCGGGGAGCTGTTTTTT; clone_size: .; d_call: .; j_call: TRBJ2-2; v_call: TRBV23-1
cdr3_aa: CASSARQGSNYNSPLHF; cdr3_nt: TGTGCCAGCAGTGCTCGACAGGGGTCAAACTATAATTCACCCCTCCACTTT; clone_size: .; d_call: TRBD1; j_call: TRBJ1-6; v_call: TRBV6-1
cdr3_aa: CASSSRYAEAFF; cdr3_nt: TGTGCCAGCAGCTCTAGGTACGCTGAAGCTTTCTTT; clone_size: .; d_call: .; j_call: TRBJ1-1; v_call: TRBV11-2
cdr3_aa: CASSFLGTGGYEQYF; cdr3_nt: TGTGCCAGCAGCTTCCTCGGCACAGGGGGGTACGAGCAGTACTTC; clone_size: .; d_call: TRBD1; j_call: TRBJ2-7; v_call: TRBV7-2
cdr3_aa: CASSDSWTSGGALTDTQYF; cdr3_nt: TGTGCCAGCAGTGACTCTTGGACTAGCGGGGGGGCCCTCACAGATACGCAGTATTTT; clone_size: .; d_call: TRBD2; j_call: TRBJ2-3; v_call: TRBV2
cdr3_aa: CASSPGTGVIDTEAFF; cdr3_nt: TGTGCCAGCAGCCCGGGGACAGGGGTTATTGACACTGAAGCTTTCTTT; clone_size: .; d_call: TRBD1; j_call: TRBJ1-1; v_call: TRBV5-5
cdr3_aa: CASSPTGVRVTEAFF; cdr3_nt: TGTGCCAGCAGCCCGACAGGGGTTAGAGTAACTGAAGCTTTCTTT; clone_size: .; d_call: TRBD1; j_call: TRBJ1-1; v_call: TRBV5-4
cdr3_aa: CASSNVEETQYF; cdr3_nt: TGTGCCAGCTCCAATGTAGAAGAGACCCAGTACTTC; clone_size: .; d_call: .; j_call: TRBJ2-5; v_call: TRBV18
cdr3_aa: CASSKWDRGQRNTDTQYF; cdr3_nt: TGTGCCAGCAGCAAATGGGACAGGGGGCAGAGGAACACAGATACGCAGTATTTT; clone_size: .; d_call: TRBD1; j_call: TRBJ2-3; v_call: TRBV27
cdr3_aa: CASRKQGALTEAFF; cdr3_nt: TGTGCCAGCAGGAAACAGGGGGCGTTGACTGAAGCTTTCTTT; clone_size: .; d_call: TRBD1; j_call: TRBJ1-1; v_call: TRBV27
cdr3_aa: CASSSRRTNAYEQYF; cdr3_nt: TGTGCCAGCAGTTCCCGACGGACAAACGCCTACGAGCAGTACTTC; clone_size: .; d_call: .; j_call: TRBJ2-7; v_call: TRBV28
cdr3_aa: CASSETLAGATQYF; cdr3_nt: TGTGCCAGCAGTGAAACCCTAGCGGGGGCTACGCAGTATTTT; clone_size: once; d_call: TRBD2; j_call: TRBJ2-3; v_call: TRBV2
cdr3_aa: CASSLRQGTDTQYF; cdr3_nt: TGTGCCAGCAGTTTGCGACAGGGCACAGATACGCAGTATTTT; clone_size: .; d_call: .; j_call: TRBJ2-3; v_call: TRBV6-5
cdr3_aa: CASSPTTAGGDTQYF; cdr3_nt: TGTGCCAGCAGTCCGACGACGGCAGGGGGAGATACGCAGTATTTT; clone_size: .; d_call: TRBD1; j_call: TRBJ2-3; v_call: TRBV28
cdr3_aa: CASNSGNTDTQYF; cdr3_nt: TGTGCCAGCAATTCAGGGAACACAGATACGCAGTATTTT; clone_size: .; d_call: .; j_call: TRBJ2-3; v_call: TRBV6-5
cdr3_aa: CASSIPDSRYGYTF; cdr3_nt: TGTGCCAGCTCAATTCCGGACAGCCGCTATGGCTACACCTTC; clone_size: .; d_call: .; j_call: TRBJ1-2; v_call: TRBV7-9
cdr3_aa: CASSVVDRGYNEQFF; cdr3_nt: TGCGCCAGCAGTGTGGTGGACAGGGGATACAATGAGCAGTTCTTC; clone_size: .; d_call: TRBD1; j_call: TRBJ2-1; v_call: TRBV5-1
cdr3_aa: CASSLAARVGTEAFF; cdr3_nt: TGCGCCAGCAGCTTGGCTGCCAGGGTAGGCACTGAAGCTTTCTTT; clone_size: .; d_call: .; j_call: TRBJ1-1; v_call: TRBV5-1
cdr3_aa: CASSTRHSATNEKLFF; cdr3_nt: TGTGCCAGCAGCACCCGACACTCTGCAACTAATGAAAAACTGTTTTTT; clone_size: once; d_call: .; j_call: TRBJ1-4; v_call: TRBV7-9
cdr3_aa: CSAREGARYTF; cdr3_nt: TGCAGTGCTAGGGAGGGGGCAAGGTACACCTTC; clone_size: few; d_call: TRBD1; j_call: TRBJ1-2; v_call: TRBV20-1
cdr3_aa: CAISESFDASSYNEQFF; cdr3_nt: TGTGCCATCAGTGAGTCCTTTGACGCTAGCTCCTACAATGAGCAGTTCTTC; clone_size: .; d_call: .; j_call: TRBJ2-1; v_call: TRBV10-3
cdr3_aa: CASSLHGGGAGGWNEQFF; cdr3_nt: TGTGCCAGCAGCCTGCATGGGGGTGGAGCGGGGGGCTGGAACGAGCAGTTCTTC; clone_size: .; d_call: TRBD2; j_call: TRBJ2-1; v_call: TRBV7-2
cdr3_aa: CASSPTDRTYEQYF; cdr3_nt: TGTGCCAGCAGTCCTACGGACAGGACCTACGAGCAGTACTTC; clone_size: .; d_call: TRBD1; j_call: TRBJ2-7; v_call: TRBV28
cdr3_aa: CASRARTGALNYGYTF; cdr3_nt: TGTGCCAGTAGAGCCCGGACAGGGGCCCTAAACTATGGCTACACCTTC; clone_size: .; d_call: TRBD1; j_call: TRBJ1-2; v_call: TRBV19
cdr3_aa: CASSQGTGTETQYF; cdr3_nt: TGCGCCAGCAGCCAGGGGACAGGGACAGAGACCCAGTACTTC; clone_size: .; d_call: TRBD1; j_call: TRBJ2-5; v_call: TRBV5-1
cdr3_aa: CASSLSRRSLFYEQYF; cdr3_nt: TGTGCCAGCAGTCTATCGAGGAGGTCCTTATTCTACGAGCAGTACTTC; clone_size: .; d_call: .; j_call: TRBJ2-7; v_call: TRBV27
cdr3_aa: CASLKTGGIGNTIYF; cdr3_nt: TGTGCCAGCTTAAAGACAGGAGGAATTGGAAACACCATATATTTT; clone_size: .; d_call: .; j_call: TRBJ1-3; v_call: TRBV6-1
cdr3_aa: CASSPPPPGQQETQYF; cdr3_nt: TGTGCCAGCTCACCACCGCCTCCTGGACAGCAAGAGACCCAGTACTTC; clone_size: .; d_call: .; j_call: TRBJ2-5; v_call: TRBV18
cdr3_aa: CASPELGELFF; cdr3_nt: TGTGCCAGCCCCGAGCTCGGGGAGCTGTTTTTT; clone_size: .; d_call: .; j_call: TRBJ2-2; v_call: TRBV27
cdr3_aa: CASSYSYRAAKETQYF; cdr3_nt: TGTGCCAGCAGTTACTCGTACAGGGCGGCCAAAGAGACCCAGTACTTC; clone_size: .; d_call: .; j_call: TRBJ2-5; v_call: TRBV6-5
cdr3_aa: CASSEDAGNYEQYF; cdr3_nt: TGTGCCAGCAGTGAAGACGCGGGTAACTACGAGCAGTACTTC; clone_size: .; d_call: .; j_call: TRBJ2-7; v_call: TRBV6-1